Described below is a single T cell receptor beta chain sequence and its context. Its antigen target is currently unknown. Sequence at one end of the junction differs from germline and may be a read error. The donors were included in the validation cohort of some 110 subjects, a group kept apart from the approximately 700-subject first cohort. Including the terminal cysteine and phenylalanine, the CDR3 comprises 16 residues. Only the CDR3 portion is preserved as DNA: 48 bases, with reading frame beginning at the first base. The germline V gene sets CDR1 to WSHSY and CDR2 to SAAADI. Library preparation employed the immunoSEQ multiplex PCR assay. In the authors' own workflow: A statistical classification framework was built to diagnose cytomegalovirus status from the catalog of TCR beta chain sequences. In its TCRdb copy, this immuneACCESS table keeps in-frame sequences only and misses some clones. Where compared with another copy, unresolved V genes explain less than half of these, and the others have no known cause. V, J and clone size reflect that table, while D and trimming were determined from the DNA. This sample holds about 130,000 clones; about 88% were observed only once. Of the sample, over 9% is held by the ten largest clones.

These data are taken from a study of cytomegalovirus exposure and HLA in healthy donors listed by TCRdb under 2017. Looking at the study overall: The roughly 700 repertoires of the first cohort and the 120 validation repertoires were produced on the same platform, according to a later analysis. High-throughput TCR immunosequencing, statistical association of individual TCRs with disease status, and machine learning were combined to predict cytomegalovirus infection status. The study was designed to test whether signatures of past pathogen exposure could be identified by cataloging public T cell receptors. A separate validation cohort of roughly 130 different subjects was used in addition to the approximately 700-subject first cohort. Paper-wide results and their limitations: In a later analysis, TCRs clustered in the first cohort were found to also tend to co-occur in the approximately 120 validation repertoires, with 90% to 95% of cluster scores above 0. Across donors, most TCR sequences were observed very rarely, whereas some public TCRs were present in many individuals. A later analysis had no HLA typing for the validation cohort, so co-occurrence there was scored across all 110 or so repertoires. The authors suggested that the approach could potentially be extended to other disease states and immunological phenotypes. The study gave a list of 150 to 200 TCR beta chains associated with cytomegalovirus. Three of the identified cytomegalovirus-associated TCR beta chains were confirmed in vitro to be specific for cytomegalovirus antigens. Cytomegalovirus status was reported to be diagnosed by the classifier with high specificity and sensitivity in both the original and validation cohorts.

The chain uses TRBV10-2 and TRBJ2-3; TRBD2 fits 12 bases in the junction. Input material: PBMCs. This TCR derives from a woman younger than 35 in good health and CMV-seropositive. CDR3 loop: CASRESTSGGPKTQYF. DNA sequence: TGCGCCAGCAGGGAGTCGACTAGCGGGGGTCCGAAGACGCAGTATTTT.